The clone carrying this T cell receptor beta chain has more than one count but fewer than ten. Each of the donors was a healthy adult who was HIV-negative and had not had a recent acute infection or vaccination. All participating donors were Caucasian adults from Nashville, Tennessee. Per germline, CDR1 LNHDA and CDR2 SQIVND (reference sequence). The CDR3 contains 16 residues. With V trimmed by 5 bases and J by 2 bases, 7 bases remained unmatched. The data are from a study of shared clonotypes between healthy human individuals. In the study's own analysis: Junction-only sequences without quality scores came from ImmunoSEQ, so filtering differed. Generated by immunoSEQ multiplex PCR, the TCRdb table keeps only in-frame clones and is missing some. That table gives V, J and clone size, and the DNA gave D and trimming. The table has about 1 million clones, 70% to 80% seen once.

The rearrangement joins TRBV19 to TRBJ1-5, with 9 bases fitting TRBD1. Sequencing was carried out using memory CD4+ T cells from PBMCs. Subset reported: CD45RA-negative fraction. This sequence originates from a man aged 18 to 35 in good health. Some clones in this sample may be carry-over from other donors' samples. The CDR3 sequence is CASSVTGGVGNQPQHF. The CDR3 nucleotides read TGTGCCAGTAGTGTTACAGGGGGCGTAGGCAATCAGCCCCAGCATTTT.